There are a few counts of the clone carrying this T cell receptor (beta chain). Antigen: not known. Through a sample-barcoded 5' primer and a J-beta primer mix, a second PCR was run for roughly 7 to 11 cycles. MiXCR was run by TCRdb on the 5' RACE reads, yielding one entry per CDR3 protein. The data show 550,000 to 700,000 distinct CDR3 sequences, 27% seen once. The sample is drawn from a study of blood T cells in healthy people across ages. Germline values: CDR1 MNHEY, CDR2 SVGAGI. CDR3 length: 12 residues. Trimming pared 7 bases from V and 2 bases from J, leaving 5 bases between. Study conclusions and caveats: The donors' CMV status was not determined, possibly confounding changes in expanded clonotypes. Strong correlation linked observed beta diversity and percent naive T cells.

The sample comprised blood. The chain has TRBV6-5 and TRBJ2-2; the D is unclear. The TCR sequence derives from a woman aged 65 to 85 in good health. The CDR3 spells CASNKNTGELFF. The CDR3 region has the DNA TGTGCCAGCAACAAAAACACCGGGGAGCTGTTTTTT.